The T cell receptor (beta chain) under discussion was sequenced for a study of cytomegalovirus exposure and HLA in healthy donors. Here immunoSEQ multiplex PCR was the method, and the copy in TCRdb shows in-frame clones only, minus some. The profile shows 140,000 or so clones, around 90% of them singletons. A note on this clone: The antigen remains undetermined.

The study's findings and limits: Through in vitro validation, three CMV-associated chains were shown to be specific for CMV antigens. Reports showed the classifier diagnosing cytomegalovirus status with high specificity and sensitivity. Cytomegalovirus association was assigned to 170 or so TCR beta chains.

Germline V gene sequence: CDR1 SGHRS, CDR2 YFSETQ. The CDR3 loop spans 15 amino acids. Trimming at V came to 0 bases and at J to 5 bases, leaving 4 bases not matched to a gene. This rearrangement joins TRBV5-1 to TRBJ2-2; the match to TRBD1 covers 7 bases. This TCR was sampled from a man younger than 35 in good health and CMV-seropositive. Sequences were obtained from PBMCs. The CDR3: CASSLEGGWTGELFF. The CDR3 DNA is TGCGCCAGCAGCTTGGAAGGGGGCTGGACCGGGGAGCTGTTTTTT.